These T cell receptor beta chains were read from a single sample in a study of PD-L1 blockade in urothelial cancer. The assay was immunoSEQ multiplex PCR, and TCRdb's table has in-frame clones only and misses some. The top ten hold around 9.5% of the sample, which has more than 80,000 clones, 82% seen once. Here the sequenced sample was PBMCs, taken around atezolizumab (anti-PD-L1) treatment. The receptors were gathered from a man between 65 and 85 years old with urothelial cancer. Both conserved end residues are part of each CDR3. A D gene is named only where the DNA matches it firmly. Some rows mark clone size as missing; the rest say once, few, many or name a class of expanded clone.

>.|TRBD1|TRBJ1-3|TRBV7-3
TGTGCCAGCAGCTTACAGTCAGGGGGTGGAAACACCATATATTTT
CASSLQSGGGNTIYF
>.|.|TRBJ1-2|TRBV7-2
TGTGCCAGCAGCTGGGGACTGAACTATGGCTACACCTTC
CASSWGLNYGYTF
>.|.|TRBJ1-1|TRBV7-9
TGTGCCAGCAGCTTAAACAGTCAGGGGACTGAAGCTTTCTTT
CASSLNSQGTEAFF
>.|.|TRBJ2-1|TRBV7-9
TGTGCCAGCAGCTTAGAGTCGGGTGCGGCTGTGGAGTTGTTCTTC
CASSLESGAAVELFF
>.|.|TRBJ2-2|TRBV19
TGTGCCAGTAAACAGCCTGGACTGGACACCGGGGAGCTGTTTTTT
CASKQPGLDTGELFF
>.|TRBD1|TRBJ1-2|TRBV13
TGTGCCAGCAGCTTAATGGCGGGGACAGGTCACTATGGCTACACCTTC
CASSLMAGTGHYGYTF
>.|.|TRBJ2-7|TRBV21-1
TGTGCCAGCAGCAGGTGCGCTAGCGGGACGAATCACCGCTACGAGCAGTACTTC
CASSRCASGTNHRYEQYF
>.|.|TRBJ2-7|TRBV2
TGTGCCAGCCTTCTTTCGCAGGGAGGTTACGAGCAGTACTTC
CASLLSQGGYEQYF
>.|.|TRBJ1-2|TRBV5-4
TGTGCCAGCAGCTTGGAGGGGGAACTCTATGGCTACACCTTC
CASSLEGELYGYTF
>.|TRBD2|TRBJ2-7|TRBV7-2
TGTGCCAGCAGCTTAGAAGCGGGAGGGCCCTACGAGCAGTACTTC
CASSLEAGGPYEQYF
>.|TRBD2|TRBJ2-4|TRBV10-1
TGCGCCAGCAGTGACGGGGCTAGCGGTGGGAACATTCAGTACTTC
CASSDGASGGNIQYF
>.|.|TRBJ1-1|TRBV7-2
TGTGCCAGCAGCTCGCAGGGGATCTGGGACACTGAAGCTTTCTTT
CASSSQGIWDTEAFF
>.|.|TRBJ2-1|TRBV5-1
TGCGCCAGCAGCTTGACCGGGATCTCCTACAATGAGCAGTTCTTC
CASSLTGISYNEQFF
>.|.|TRBJ2-1|TRBV12-5
TGTGCTAGTGGACCAAGGGGGGGTGAGCAGTTCTTC
CASGPRGGEQFF
>.|TRBD1|TRBJ2-2|TRBV11-3
TGTGCCAGCAGCCCTGTCAGGGGGCCGCACACCGGGGAGCTGTTTTTT
CASSPVRGPHTGELFF
>.|.|TRBJ1-1|TRBV12-5
TGTGCTAGTGGTTTCTCGGGGAACACTGAAGCTTTCTTT
CASGFSGNTEAFF
>.|TRBD1|TRBJ1-5|TRBV2
TGTGCCAGTCATGGACAGGTCAGCAATCAGCCCCAGCATTTT
CASHGQVSNQPQHF
>.|.|TRBJ2-7|TRBV10-1
TGCGCCAGCAGTGATGTAAGCGGAGAGGCCTACGAGCAGTACTTC
CASSDVSGEAYEQYF
>.|.|TRBJ1-3|TRBV19
TGTGCCAGTAGGAAAGGACAGTTCGAAGGAAACACCATATATTTT
CASRKGQFEGNTIYF
>once|TRBD2|TRBJ2-5|TRBV7-2
TGTGCCAGCAGCCGACCGGGAGGGCCCGGGACCCAGTACTTC
CASSRPGGPGTQYF
>.|.|TRBJ1-5|TRBV7-9
TGTGCCAGCAGCTTAGGATACGACAGGCTTGTTCAGCCCCAGCATTTT
CASSLGYDRLVQPQHF
>.|TRBD1|TRBJ2-7|TRBV10-3
TGTGCCATCAGTGAGTCGACAGGGGGCTCCTACGAGCAGTACTTC
CAISESTGGSYEQYF
>.|TRBD2|TRBJ2-4|TRBV7-2
TGTGCCAGCAGCTATATAGCGGGAGGGCCCGAAAACATTCAGTACTTC
CASSYIAGGPENIQYF
>once|TRBD2|TRBJ2-1|TRBV18
TGTGCCAGCTCACCTTTAGCGGGGGTGCATAACAATGAGCAGTTCTTC
CASSPLAGVHNNEQFF
>.|.|TRBJ1-1|TRBV7-2
TGTGCCAGCAGGGCCGGGACAGAAGCTTTCTTT
CASRAGTEAFF
>.|.|TRBJ1-1|TRBV30
TGTGCCTGGAGTCGACAGCAGGGTTTGGTGAACACTGAAGCTTTCTTT
CAWSRQQGLVNTEAFF
>.|.|TRBJ1-2|TRBV19
TGTGCCAGTAGTATAGATCTTCCGGACTCCTTGAGCGGCTCTAACTATGGCTACACCTTC
CASSIDLPDSLSGSNYGYTF
>.|.|TRBJ2-7|TRBV30
TGTGCCTGGAGTGGCAGGGTGAGCGAGCAGTACTTC
CAWSGRVSEQYF
>few|TRBD1|TRBJ1-2|TRBV5-5
TGTGCCAGCAGCCGGACAGGGGGATACTACTATGGCTACACCTTC
CASSRTGGYYYGYTF
>.|TRBD1|TRBJ2-2|TRBV19
TGTGCCAGTACCTCCTGGGGGGGACAGGGCGCAACCGGGGAGCTGTTTTTT
CASTSWGGQGATGELFF
>.|TRBD1|TRBJ1-4|TRBV7-9
TGTGCCAGCAGCTTATCAGGGGGAAAACTGTTTTTT
CASSLSGGKLFF
>.|.|TRBJ1-2|TRBV19
TGTGCCAGTAGTATAGAGGGGAGGGGTTATGGCTACACCTTC
CASSIEGRGYGYTF
>.|.|TRBJ2-7|TRBV30
TGTGCCTGGAGTCGCACACCTCTGGGGCATGAGCAGTACTTC
CAWSRTPLGHEQYF
>.|.|TRBJ2-1|TRBV21-1
TGTGCCAGCAGCAAAAAGCGGGAGCACCTCTCCTACAATGAGCAGTTCTTC
CASSKKREHLSYNEQFF
>once|TRBD2|TRBJ2-1|TRBV11-2
TGTGCCAGCAGCTTCACTAGCGGGGGGCAATACAATGAGCAGTTCTTC
CASSFTSGGQYNEQFF
>.|.|TRBJ1-6|TRBV2
TGTGCCAGCAGTGCTCGGACAGTTTATTCACCCCTCCACTTT
CASSARTVYSPLHF
>.|TRBD2|TRBJ2-1|TRBV5-1
TGCGCCAGCAGCTTGGAAGGACTAGCGGGGTACAATGAGCAGTTCTTC
CASSLEGLAGYNEQFF
>.|TRBD1|TRBJ2-7|TRBV7-8
TGTGCCAGCAGCTTAGCGGACAGGGGCTACGAGCAGTACTTC
CASSLADRGYEQYF
>many|TRBD1|TRBJ1-1|TRBV7-9
TGTGCCAGCAGCTTATACCGGGACAGGGAGGAAGCTTTCTTT
CASSLYRDREEAFF
>few|.|TRBJ1-1|TRBV27
TGTGCCAGCGGCGTGGGGCGGAACACTGAAGCTTTCTTT
CASGVGRNTEAFF